The 30 T cell receptor beta chains in this list originate from one sample, sequenced in a study of human T cells and chemical hapten exposure. TCRdb itself ran the RACE reads through MiXCR, one entry per CDR3 protein. Among some 330,000 distinct CDR3 sequences listed, around 5.5% were seen once. Time point given: pre-sensitization, week 0. The treatment denotes: therapeutic diphenylcyclopropenone sensitization with weekly scalp DPC. The starting material was whole blood, obtained in connection with sensitization to the hapten diphenylcyclopropenone (DPC). These TCRs come from a young woman with alopecia areata. Some clones in this sample may be carry-over from other donors' samples.

This clonotype was detected many times. The genes are TRBV28 and TRBJ2-7; 7 bases are a match to TRBD1. Per the germline V gene, CDR1 is MDHEN and CDR2 is SYDVKM. The CDR3 runs to 14 residues. V dropped 4 bases and J dropped 3; count of bases not matched to a gene: 6. The CDR3 nucleotides read TGTGCCAGCAGTTCCGGGACAGAAGTCTACGAGCAGTACTTC. Translation gives CASSSGTEVYEQYF.

This clonotype has only a few counts. This chain joins TRBV23-1 and TRBJ1-1; D unclear. TRBV23-1 has ORF status, its function being uncertain. Trimming left V 1 base short and J 6 bases short, with 9 bases between. The CDR3 covers 13 residues. CDR3 bases: TGCGCCAGCAGTCAATTTTCCTTGGCTGAAGCTTTCTTT. This encodes CASSQFSLAEAFF.

This clonotype was observed a few times. V and J are TRBV24-1 and TRBJ2-2, with a weak D call TRBD1 (6 bases). Germline V gene sequence: CDR1 KGHDR, CDR2 SFDVKD. Trimming took 2 bases from V and 4 from J, leaving 13 bases between them. The CDR3 totals 16 residues. The CDR3 loop is CATSDSDRLGTGELFF. The CDR3 nucleotides are TGTGCCACCAGTGATTCGGACAGACTCGGCACCGGGGAGCTGTTTTTT.

This clonotype has just a few counts. The chain couples TRBV3-1 to TRBJ2-2; 8 positions agree with TRBD2. The CDR3 consists of 16 residues. Germline V gives CDR1 LGHDT, CDR2 YNNKEL (reference sequence). With V trimmed by 1 base and J by 7 bases, 8 bases remained unmatched. Here the CDR3 DNA reads TGTGCCAGCAGCCAAGCAACGGGGGGGAGTGTCGGGGAGCTGTTTTTT. Encoded protein: CASSQATGGSVGELFF.

This clonotype occurred many times. This chain joins TRBV7-2 and TRBJ1-6; 7 positions agree with TRBD1. V lost 4 bases, J lost 6 bases, and 12 bases stayed unmatched. Germline CDR1 is SGHTA and CDR2 is FQGNSA. The CDR3 consists of 17 residues. The DNA for the CDR3 is TGTGCCAGCAGCTCCCTGACAGGGTTTAGAACTAATTCACCCCTCCACTTT. Its translation: CASSSLTGFRTNSPLHF. The whole variable domain, remainder taken from reference TRBV7-2 and TRBJ1-6, is GAGVSQSPSNKVTEKGKDVELRCDPISGHTALYWYRQSLGQGLEFLIYFQGNSAPDKSGLPSDRFSAERTGGSVSTLTIQRTQQEDSAVYLCASSSLTGFRTNSPLHFGNGTRLTVT.

This chain connects TRBV3-1 to TRBJ1-1, with D perhaps TRBD1 (5 bases). The CDR3 runs to 15 residues. The germline CDR1 and CDR2 sequences are LGHDT and YNNKEL (reference sequence). Trimming pared 3 bases from V and 2 bases from J, leaving 13 bases between. CDR3 sequence: CASSQTHRDNTEAFF. The CDR3 bases are TGTGCCAGCAGCCAGACCCACCGGGACAACACTGAAGCTTTCTTT.

The J gene is TRBJ1-5, the V gene TRBV6-6; the D is unclear. V lost 6 bases, J lost 5 bases, and 14 bases lay in between. The CDR3 contains 14 residues. Germline-derived CDR1 and CDR2 are MNHNY and SVGAGI (reference sequence). The CDR3 DNA sequence: TGTGCCAGCAGGAGTGGAGGGAAATATCAGCCCCAGCATTTT. It encodes CASRSGGKYQPQHF.

V and J are TRBV20-1 and TRBJ2-7; 8 bases match TRBD1. Germline V gene lookup returns CDR1 DFQATT and CDR2 SNEGSKA (reference sequence). The CDR3 consists of 20 residues. Trimming took 4 bases from V and 3 from J; bases not matched to a gene: 26. The CDR3 DNA follows: TGCAGTGCTATCGGTCCTCAACAAGGGACAGGCTCTCGGGCTAGCTACGAGCAGTACTTC. Its translation: CSAIGPQQGTGSRASYEQYF.

A few counts support this clonotype. CDR3 nucleotide sequence: TGCGCCAGCAGCTTATATCAAAGGGTCGCCCATAATTCACCCCTCCACTTT. Translated, it gives CASSLYQRVAHNSPLHF. The rearrangement joins TRBV5-1 to TRBJ1-6; D remains ambiguous. Per the germline V gene, CDR1 is SGHRS and CDR2 is YFSETQ. The ends were cut back, 2 bases at V and 5 bases at J, with 17 bases in the middle. The CDR3 runs to 17 residues.

This clonotype was detected ten times or more. The gene calls are TRBV10-3 and TRBJ1-2; D possibly corresponds to TRBD1 (6 bases). Trimming removed 2 bases at V and 3 bases at J, with 19 bases between. Germline values: CDR1 ENHRY, CDR2 SYGVKD. CDR3 length: 17 residues. CDR3 loop: CAISEPTLAGVHYGYTF. CDR3 in DNA: TGTGCCATCAGTGAGCCAACCCTGGCAGGGGTTCACTATGGCTACACCTTC.

The V and J genes are TRBV4-2 and TRBJ1-1, with D uncertain. The CDR3 totals 13 residues. Germline assignment: CDR1 LGHNA and CDR2 YNFKEQ. V shed 6 bases and J shed 6 bases, with 14 bases lying between them. For the CDR3, the DNA is TGTGCCAGCAGTTATCGGCTCGGCGCTGAAGCTTTCTTT. Translated, it gives CASSYRLGAEAFF.

In this sample, this clonotype turned up a few times. The chain joins TRBV7-9 to TRBJ2-1; 10 bases align to TRBD2. Germline V gives CDR1 SEHNR, CDR2 FQNEAQ (reference sequence). There are 13 residues in the CDR3. J lost 5 bases, V lost 11 bases, and 6 bases had no gene match. In DNA form, the CDR3 reads TGTGCCGGGTCTAGCGGGGGAGACAATGAGCAGTTCTTC. It encodes CAGSSGGDNEQFF.

This clonotype was picked up many times. The rearrangement uses TRBV11-2 and TRBJ1-1, with 10 bases aligning to TRBD1. J gave up 3 bases and V 5 bases, and 6 bases lay outside the gene matches. The CDR3 is made up of 15 amino acids. The germline gives CDR1 SGHAT, CDR2 FQNNGV. The CDR3 bases are TGTGCCAGCAGCCCCAGGACAGGGGGGGACACTGAAGCTTTCTTT. It encodes CASSPRTGGDTEAFF.

This clonotype was observed at least ten times. The V and J genes are TRBV5-1 and TRBJ1-1; the D is unclear. CDR1 is SGHRS and CDR2 is YFSETQ in the germline V gene. The CDR3 length is 16 residues. Trimming stripped 0 bases from V and 2 bases from J, with 14 bases between. Here the CDR3 DNA reads TGCGCCAGCAGCTTGGAGTCCTCAGGAGTCAACACTGAAGCTTTCTTT. Its protein product is CASSLESSGVNTEAFF.

This clonotype was counted many times. The chain employs TRBV10-3 and TRBJ2-7, with unresolved D. Per the germline V gene, CDR1 is ENHRY and CDR2 is SYGVKD. V was trimmed by 3 bases and J by 1 base, leaving 4 bases between them. The CDR3 runs 12 residues. The CDR3: CAISDGSYEQYF. The DNA of the CDR3 is TGTGCCATCAGTGACGGTTCCTACGAGCAGTACTTC.

This clonotype was detected many times. V usage is TRBV4-2 and J usage is TRBJ1-3; 10 nucleotides agree with TRBD1. CDR3 length: 19 amino acids. Germline CDR1 LGHNA, CDR2 YNFKEQ. V shed 3 bases and J 0 bases; nucleotides not matched to a gene: 11. The CDR3 spells CASSHPGQGVSSSGNTIYF. Written as DNA, the CDR3 is TGTGCCAGCAGCCATCCTGGACAGGGGGTGTCGAGCTCTGGAAACACCATATATTTT.

In this sample, this clonotype turned up a few times. V is TRBV10-3 and J is TRBJ2-2; the D is unclear. Trimming took 6 bases from V and 8 from J, leaving 7 bases between them. CDR1 is ENHRY, CDR2 SYGVKD, per germline. The CDR3 covers 11 residues. For the CDR3, the DNA is TGTGCCATCAGGCTAGAGGGGGAGCTGTTTTTT. Its translation is CAIRLEGELFF.

This clonotype was observed a few times. V and J are TRBV3-1 and TRBJ1-2, with D perhaps matching TRBD1 (6 bases). Germline V gene data show CDR1 as LGHDT and CDR2 as YNNKEL (reference sequence). Trimming took off 7 bases at V and 1 base at J, with 13 bases between the two ends. CDR3 size: 14 residues. CDR3: CASTRTDRNYGYTF. The DNA for the CDR3 is TGTGCCAGCACCCGGACAGATCGTAACTATGGCTACACCTTC.

This clonotype was found a few times. This chain connects TRBV7-6 to TRBJ2-7, with D perhaps matching TRBD1 (5 bases). V was shortened by 5 bases and J by 2 bases, with 13 bases between the two germline ends. The CDR3 totals 14 residues. Germline V gene data show CDR1 as SGHVS and CDR2 as FNYEAQ. CDR3 sequence reads: CASSHDSGAYEQYF. In nucleotides, the CDR3 is TGTGCCAGCAGCCACGACAGTGGGGCCTACGAGCAGTACTTC.

The chain has TRBV6-6 and TRBJ1-5; possibly TRBD1 for D (5 bases). Germline V gene data show CDR1 as MNHNY and CDR2 as SVGAGI (reference sequence). This CDR3 spans 14 amino acids. Trimming removed 8 bases at V and 11 bases at J, with 22 bases between. The CDR3 spells CASARDGESVTQHF. The CDR3 DNA reads as TGTGCCAGCGCCCGGGACGGAGAATCAGTGACCCAGCATTTT.

This clonotype came up many times. This chain joins TRBV6-5 and TRBJ2-7; D might be TRBD1 (5 bases). Trimming left V 0 bases short and J 3 bases short, with 12 bases between. This CDR3 comprises 15 residues. Germline values: CDR1 MNHEY, CDR2 SVGAGI. This CDR3 reads CASSYSSWGSYEQYF. The CDR3 coding sequence is TGTGCCAGCAGTTACTCGAGTTGGGGCAGCTACGAGCAGTACTTC.

This clonotype was detected only a few times. The rearrangement links TRBV5-1 to TRBJ1-2, with 10 bases that match TRBD1. V shed 3 bases and J 7 bases; nucleotides not matched to a gene: 6. The CDR3 covers 14 residues. Germline CDR1 SGHRS, CDR2 YFSETQ. CDR3 sequence reads: CASSSGDRGFGYTF. The CDR3 DNA reads TGCGCCAGCAGCTCCGGGGACAGGGGCTTTGGCTACACCTTC.

This clonotype was counted many times. The chain uses TRBV20-1 and TRBJ1-1, with D possibly matching TRBD1 (5 bases). From germline, CDR1 is DFQATT and CDR2 SNEGSKA (reference sequence). The V end was cut by 5 bases, the J end by 4 bases, with 17 bases between. CDR3 size: 14 residues. The CDR3 protein is CSAERGAAGTEAFF. Here the CDR3 DNA reads TGCAGTGCTGAAAGAGGGGCGGCGGGCACTGAAGCTTTCTTT.

CDR3 amino acids: CASSLLGTPAADGYTF. The DNA for the CDR3 is TGTGCCAGCAGTTTGCTAGGGACCCCAGCTGCGGACGGCTACACCTTC. This chain uses TRBV27 with TRBJ1-2, with D possibly TRBD1 on 5 matching bases. V lost 3 bases and J 8 bases, leaving 22 bases between the germline ends. The germline gives CDR1 MNHEY, CDR2 SMNVEV (reference sequence). CDR3 length: 16 amino acids.

On this clonotype itself: This clone may be a read error of a much larger clone one base away. The rearrangement links TRBV27 to TRBJ2-2; no reliable D call. The germline V gene encodes CDR1 MNHEY and CDR2 SMNVEV (reference sequence). V lost 8 bases and J lost 9, with 10 bases in between. This CDR3 comprises 11 residues. This CDR3 is CASLGSRELFF. The CDR3 region has the DNA TGTGCCAGCCTTGGGTCCAGGGAGCTGTTTTTT.

In its sample, this clonotype was seen a few times. The chain joins TRBV20-1 to TRBJ2-4, with 7 bases aligning to TRBD1. From germline, CDR1 is DFQATT and CDR2 SNEGSKA (reference sequence). This CDR3 contains 15 residues. J gave up 8 bases and V 2 bases, and 12 bases lay outside the gene matches. For the CDR3, the DNA is TGCAGTGCTAGAAGCCCGGGGACAGAGACATACATTCAGTACTTC. Translated, it gives CSARSPGTETYIQYF.

This clonotype was detected many times. The J gene is TRBJ1-2, the V gene TRBV25-1; D unresolved. Trimming removed 2 bases at V and 4 bases at J, with 11 bases between. CDR1 and CDR2 (germline): MGHDK, SYGVNS. This CDR3 has 14 residues. The CDR3 DNA reads as TGTGCCAGCAGTGAACAAACGCAGACCTATGGCTACACCTTC. Translated, it gives CASSEQTQTYGYTF.

This clonotype was seen many times. The chain links TRBV7-3 to TRBJ2-1; D may be TRBD2 (6 bases). Germline V gene lookup returns CDR1 SGHTA and CDR2 FQGTGA. The ends were cut back, 5 bases at V and 5 bases at J, with 13 bases in the middle. The length of the CDR3 is 14 residues. The chain's CDR3 is CASSPRGGHNEQFF. The CDR3 bases are TGTGCCAGCAGCCCCCGGGGAGGACACAATGAGCAGTTCTTC.

V is TRBV4-1 and J is TRBJ2-3; no definite D call. CDR3 length: 15 amino acids. Germline CDR1 MGHRA, CDR2 YSYEKL. Deletions cut 0 bases from V and 2 bases from J, with 9 bases between. CDR3 bases: TGCGCCAGCAGCCAAGACAGGAGCAACACAGATACGCAGTATTTT. The encoded protein is CASSQDRSNTDTQYF.

Many counts were recorded for this clonotype. V gene TRBV28 combines with J gene TRBJ1-6; D may be TRBD1 (6 bases). The CDR3 is made up of 16 amino acids. CDR1 and CDR2 from the germline V gene are MDHEN and SYDVKM. V was cut by 7 bases and J by 6 bases, with 19 bases left in between. CDR3 protein: CASTIIQGISNSPLHF. DNA of the CDR3: TGTGCCAGCACCATTATTCAGGGGATAAGTAATTCACCCCTCCACTTT.